One T cell receptor beta chain is described in this entry. It lacks a known antigen. The record has no base qualities; no much larger clone is one base away. What this sample's treatment or condition label stands for: roughly 20 received Ad26.COV2.S at low or high dose, single or two shots; several received placebo; per-sample allocation not given. For vaccine and placebo recipients, the sequenced repertoires came from samples collected on day 63 after the first injection. Cohort 1b enrolled around 24 adults aged 18-55 years at a single site in Boston, USA, between 29 July and 7 August 2020. As a vaccine, Ad26.COV2.S was a replication-incompetent adenovirus type 26 vector that expressed a prefusion-stabilized SARS-CoV-2 spike protein derived from the original Wuhan strain. The immunoSEQ Assay was the method used to sequence TCRbeta CDR3 regions. After extraction, genomic DNA underwent amplification by bias-controlled multiplex PCR, followed by high-throughput sequencing. Per the original workflow: To quantify the absolute abundance of each unique TCRbeta CDR3 region, sequences were collapsed and filtered. T cell fraction was estimated by normalizing TCRbeta template counts to usable DNA, which was measured by amplifying reference genes present in all nucleated cells. Repertoire TCRs were annotated as SARS-CoV-2-specific when V gene, CDR3 amino acid sequence and J gene were exactly matched to a known reactive TCR set. The reference SARS-CoV-2 TCR set was obtained from MIRA and was filtered for enrichment in COVID-19-positive ImmuneCODE repertoires, whereby public or cross-reactive TCRs were removed. Using the MIRA antigens, annotated TCRs were further analysed by specific ORF or by position within an ORF. Depth was the summed frequency of annotated unique rearrangements, while breadth was defined as annotated unique rearrangements over total unique productive rearrangements. TCR breadth was compared between groups using two-sided Wilcoxon rank-sum tests. TCRdb re-hosts the immuneACCESS table, in-frame sequences only. Its copies lack some clones; in the studies checked, an unresolved V gene accounts for under half of them, and the cause for the rest is not known. V, J and clone size reflect that table, while D and trimming were determined from the DNA. This sample comprises around 300,000 clones, 65% to 90% of them detected only once. Roughly 10% of the sample lies in the top ten.

The sample belongs to a study of Ad26.COV2.S vaccination and SARS-CoV-2 variants (TCRdb year 2021). Background for the entire study: Donors in the vaccine arm were drawn from COV1001, a phase I-IIa trial of Ad26.COV2.S in healthy adults that was multicentre, randomized, double-blind and placebo-controlled. Throughout the experiments and outcome assessment, investigators stayed blinded to trial group allocation. Trial participants were randomized into five groups of five: low-dose or high-dose Ad26.COV2.S given once or twice, or placebo on both occasions. TCRbeta repertoire sequencing served as the tool for gauging how specific and how broad the SARS-CoV-2-reactive T cell receptors were following Ad26.COV2.S vaccination. The TCR-sequenced set comprised about 32 samples: about 19 Ad26.COV2.S vaccine recipients, 5 placebo recipients and 8 SARS-CoV-2 convalescent individuals. Ad26.COV2.S was administered intramuscularly at a dose of 5x10^10 or 1x10^11 viral particles, either as one shot or as two shots given 56 days apart.

Results the study describes overall, beyond this receptor: After vaccination, substantial breadth of spike-specific CD8+ and CD4+ T cell responses was reported. Ad26.COV2.S recipients had higher spike-specific TCR breadth than placebo recipients (P = 0.0014). Non-spike TCR breadth was comparable between vaccine and placebo recipients, consistent with the vaccine containing only spike. The study was not powered for comparison of responses between vaccine doses or regimens. According to the authors, total T cell responses may have been underestimated by the TCR breadth and depth analyses.

Looking up the germline V gene yields CDR1 MNHEY and CDR2 SVGAGI. V lost 9 bases and J lost 2 bases, and the count of bases not matched to a germline gene is 7. There are 14 amino acids in the CDR3, from cysteine to phenylalanine inclusive. Just the 42-base CDR3 DNA is kept, in frame starting at base 1. Material: peripheral blood, obtained in a trial of Ad26.COV2.S vaccine versus placebo. The source of this sequence is a person aged 18 to 59 who received the Ad26.COV2.S COVID-19 vaccine or a placebo. The sequence links TRBV6-5 to TRBJ1-5; 7 of the junction bases match TRBD1. The CDR3 region: CARLGDRGNQPQHF. The DNA sequence reads TGTGCCAGATTAGGTGACAGGGGCAATCAGCCCCAGCATTTT.